One and the same sample provided the 16 T cell receptor beta chains below, sequenced in a study of beta chain features in type 1 diabetes. Study results and caveats: When Type 1 diabetes patients were examined, their TCRB CDR3s proved moderately but significantly shorter in all four CD4+ subsets.

Sequencing targeted expressed TCRB transcripts, as all isolated RNA had been reverse transcribed. Measured with immunoSEQ multiplex PCR; TCRdb has only the in-frame clones, and not every one. Of about 250,000 clones listed, roughly a tenth are singletons. Antigen specificity for these receptors is unknown. Sequencing input: naive CD4+ T cells from blood. These receptors all stem from a man aged 30-40 years with type 1 diabetes.

J is TRBJ2-1 and V is TRBV5-1, with a tentative D call TRBD1 (6 bases). Trimming shortened V by 0 bases and J by 5 bases, and 18 bases separated the two germline ends. This CDR3 spans 17 amino acids. Germline V CDR1 and CDR2: SGHRS, YFSETQ. CDR3 in amino acids: CASSLGVSAGADNEQFF. The CDR3 region has the DNA TGCGCCAGCAGCTTGGGGGTTTCGGCAGGGGCGGACAATGAGCAGTTCTTC.

The chain employs TRBV2 and TRBJ2-7, with no clear D. CDR1 is SNHLY, CDR2 FYNNEI, per germline. The CDR3 spans 12 residues. V shed 4 bases and J shed 1 base, with 5 bases lying between them. The CDR3 sequence: CASSAQSYEQYF. The CDR3 nucleotides are TGTGCCAGCAGTGCCCAGTCCTACGAGCAGTACTTC.

The V call is TRBV7-9, the J call TRBJ1-3; the D gene is possibly TRBD1 (5 bases). The CDR3 covers 17 residues. Trimming removed 2 bases at V and 0 bases at J, with 14 bases between. Per the germline V gene, CDR1 is SEHNR and CDR2 is FQNEAQ (reference sequence). In DNA form, the CDR3 reads TGTGCCAGCAGCTTACCGCAGGGCCAGAACTCTGGAAACACCATATATTTT. Translated: CASSLPQGQNSGNTIYF.

In this sample, this clone turned up a few times. This chain links TRBV5-6 with TRBJ2-3, with TRBD2 identical over 8 bases. V dropped 5 bases and J dropped 1; count of bases not matched to a gene: 3. The germline CDR1 and CDR2 sequences are SGHDT and YYEEEE. This CDR3 is built from 14 residues. CDR3 DNA: TGTGCCAGCAGGAGAGCGGGGGGCACAGATACGCAGTATTTT. Translated, it gives CASRRAGGTDTQYF.

V is TRBV5-8 and J is TRBJ2-7; 7 nucleotides line up with TRBD1. CDR3 length equals 14 residues. From germline, CDR1 is SGHTS and CDR2 YDEGEE. Trimming at V came to 4 bases and at J to 2 bases, leaving 6 bases not matched to a gene. Written as DNA, the CDR3 is TGTGCCAGCAGCCACTGGGACAGCACCTACGAGCAGTACTTC. Residues: CASSHWDSTYEQYF.

A few counts support this clone. J is TRBJ1-5 and V is TRBV30; D is perhaps TRBD1 (5 bases). This CDR3 comprises 13 residues. From germline, CDR1 is GTSNPN and CDR2 SVGIG (reference sequence). V lost 1 base, J lost 7 bases, and 11 bases lay in between. CDR3 sequence: CAWSARAKQPQHF. CDR3 DNA sequence: TGTGCCTGGAGTGCCAGGGCAAAGCAGCCCCAGCATTTT. The variable domain in full, with the rest retrieved from reference TRBV30 and TRBJ1-5, is SQTIHQWPATLVQPVGSPLSLECTVEGTSNPNLYWYRQAAGRGLQLLFYSVGIGQISSEVPQNLSASRPQDRQFILSSKKLLLSDSGFYLCAWSARAKQPQHFGDGTRLSIL.

This clone came up a few times. In nucleotides, the CDR3 is TGCGCCAGCAGCTCGGGGAGCGGGGGTCAAGAGACCCAGTACTTC. Translated: CASSSGSGGQETQYF. This chain connects TRBV5-1 to TRBJ2-5; 8 positions agree with TRBD2. Germline V gives CDR1 SGHRS, CDR2 YFSETQ. The CDR3 is made up of 15 amino acids. The J segment lost 2 bases and the V segment lost 3 bases, leaving 6 bases of the junction unmatched.

This clone came up a few times. The rearrangement links TRBV9 to TRBJ2-1, with a weak D call TRBD2 (5 bases). The CDR3 is 15 residues long. V dropped 1 base and J dropped 0 bases, with 8 bases sitting between them. Germline CDR1 reads SGDLS; CDR2 reads YYNGEE. CDR3 residues: CASSVSGSSYNEQFF. As DNA, the CDR3 is TGTGCCAGCAGCGTAAGTGGGAGCTCCTACAATGAGCAGTTCTTC.

This chain uses TRBV7-2 with TRBJ2-2; D remains unclear. Germline V lookup: CDR1 SGHTA, CDR2 FQGNSA. The CDR3 spans 16 residues. The V end was cut by 3 bases, the J end by 1 base, with 12 bases between. CDR3 amino acids: CASSFNPAGNTGELFF. The CDR3 nucleotides read TGTGCCAGCAGCTTTAACCCGGCAGGGAACACCGGGGAGCTGTTTTTT. The whole variable domain, filled in from reference TRBV7-2 and TRBJ2-2, reads GAGVSQSPSNKVTEKGKDVELRCDPISGHTALYWYRQSLGQGLEFLIYFQGNSAPDKSGLPSDRFSAERTGGSVSTLTIQRTQQEDSAVYLCASSFNPAGNTGELFFGEGSRLTVL.

The chain carries TRBV28 and TRBJ1-1, with no clear D. Germline values: CDR1 MDHEN, CDR2 SYDVKM. The ends were cut back, 7 bases at V and 0 bases at J, with 3 bases in the middle. The CDR3 length is 11 residues. In DNA form, the CDR3 reads TGTGCCAGCACTCTGAACACTGAAGCTTTCTTT. Translating gives CASTLNTEAFF.

This chain joins TRBV4-1 and TRBJ2-1; 11 bases fit TRBD1. V dropped 3 bases and J dropped 9; count of bases not matched to a gene: 7. CDR1 and CDR2 from the germline V gene are MGHRA and YSYEKL. The CDR3 covers 15 residues. The CDR3 DNA reads TGCGCCAGCAGCCAGTCGGACAGGGGGCCCGGTGAGCAGTTCTTC. Its protein is CASSQSDRGPGEQFF.

This clone has more than one count but fewer than ten. Other DNA sequences in this sample translate to the same CDR3. This chain connects TRBV7-2 to TRBJ2-7; D remains unclear. From germline, CDR1 is SGHTA and CDR2 FQGNSA. The CDR3 length is 12 residues. V was cut by 5 bases and J by 4 bases, with 9 bases left in between. The CDR3 is CASSRSSYEQYF. The CDR3 DNA reads as TGTGCCAGCAGCCGATCTAGTTACGAGCAGTACTTC.

J is TRBJ2-3 and V is TRBV19; D not certain. Looked up from germline, CDR1 is LNHDA and CDR2 is SQIVND (reference sequence). Trimming took 3 bases from V and 1 from J, leaving 5 bases between them. The CDR3 length is 13 residues. Here the CDR3 DNA reads TGTGCCAGTAGTATCCTAGGCACAGATACGCAGTATTTT. Its translation is CASSILGTDTQYF. Full variable domain (rest looked up from reference TRBV19 and TRBJ2-3): DGGITQSPKYLFRKEGQNVTLSCEQNLNHDAMYWYRQDPGQGLRLIYYSQIVNDFQKGDIAEGYSVSREKKESFPLTVTSAQKNPTAFYLCASSILGTDTQYFGPGTRLTVL.

The chain recombines TRBV6-5 with TRBJ1-2, with D possibly being TRBD1 (5 bases). This CDR3 comprises 14 residues. The V end was cut by 6 bases, the J end by 2 bases, with 13 bases between. CDR1 and CDR2 from the germline V gene are MNHEY and SVGAGI. The CDR3 DNA is TGTGCCAGCAGCCGAGCGGGGCCCAACTATGGCTACACCTTC. This gives the protein CASSRAGPNYGYTF.

The chain employs TRBV5-1 and TRBJ2-7; 7 bases align to TRBD1. The CDR3 has 15 amino acids. Germline V lookup: CDR1 SGHRS, CDR2 YFSETQ. The V segment lost 2 bases and the J segment 3 bases; nucleotides outside the gene matches: 8. Here the CDR3 DNA reads TGCGCCAGCAGCTTTGGGACAGCCCTGAACTACGAGCAGTACTTC. Protein sequence: CASSFGTALNYEQYF.

CDR3 nucleotide sequence: TGTGCCAGCAGTGATCAGGGGGGTTTAGAGACCCAGTACTTC. It translates to CASSDQGGLETQYF. This chain uses TRBV2 with TRBJ2-5; tentatively, D is TRBD1 (7 bases). Germline V lookup: CDR1 SNHLY, CDR2 FYNNEI. This CDR3 is 14 amino acids long. V was trimmed by 3 bases and J by 4 bases, leaving 12 bases between them.